This T cell receptor (beta chain) originates from a study of blood T cells in healthy people across ages. Study-wide findings and caveats: A strong correlation was seen between TCR beta diversity and naive T cell percentage.

The CDR3 loop spans 15 amino acids. The V gene's germline CDR1 is MNHNY and CDR2 SVGAGI (reference sequence). V was trimmed by 6 bases and J by 0 bases, leaving 14 bases between them. With a J-beta primer mix and a sample-barcoded 5' primer, a second PCR ran about 6 to 11 cycles. Each cDNA molecule, via a template-switch adaptor with 12 random nucleotides, was tagged. TCRdb reanalysed the 5' RACE reads using MiXCR and keeps one entry per CDR3 protein. The table lists some 700,000 distinct CDR3 sequences, 20% to 25% of them singletons, with roughly 22% in the top ten. This clonotype was picked up a small number of times. Its antigen remains unidentified.

The sample taken for sequencing was blood. The gene calls are TRBV6-6 and TRBJ1-1, with D hard to call. The receptor comes from a man between 65 and 85 years old in good health. CDR3 nucleotide sequence: TGTGCCAGCAGACCGGTAACGGCATTGAACACTGAAGCTTTCTTT. It is translated as CASRPVTALNTEAFF.